This T cell receptor (beta chain) was found in a study of blood T cells in healthy people across ages. Study-wide points: PBMCs went unsorted, and a conclusive naive versus antigen-experienced comparison was therefore prevented.

Points on this clonotype: Its specificity is unknown. The germline gene is not matched at one end of the junction; a read error may be the cause.

A sample-barcoded 5' primer and a J-beta primer mix were used in a second PCR of roughly 6 to 12 cycles. Each cDNA was tagged by a template-switch adaptor containing 12 random nucleotides. TCRdb re-derived calls from the 5' RACE reads in MiXCR, one entry per CDR3 protein. This sample has about 290,000 distinct CDR3 sequences; 25% to 30% occur once, and the top ten carry roughly 28%. The donors, healthy Caucasians from Russia, were aged 6 to 90. The CDR3 has 13 amino acids. CDR1 and CDR2 from the germline V gene are LNHNV and YYDKDF (reference sequence). The sequence derives from a woman in her sixties or seventies in good health. What was sequenced was blood. The chain has TRBV15 and TRBJ2-7; D is ambiguous. In DNA form, the CDR3 reads TGTGCCCCCAGCAGAGACTTGAACGACGAGCAGTACTTC. Its translation: CAPSRDLNDEQYF.